This TCR beta chain derives from a study of Ad26.COV2.S vaccination and SARS-CoV-2 variants (TCRdb year 2021). About the full investigation: Vaccine-arm donors were drawn from COV1001, a multicentre, randomized, double-blind, placebo-controlled phase I-IIa trial of Ad26.COV2.S in healthy adults. Ad26.COV2.S was administered intramuscularly at 5 x 10^10 or 1 x 10^11 viral particles, either as a single shot or as two shots given 56 days apart. TCRbeta repertoire sequencing served as the tool for gauging how specific and how broad the SARS-CoV-2-reactive T cell receptors were following Ad26.COV2.S vaccination. The TCR-sequenced set comprised approximately 30 samples: approximately 19 Ad26.COV2.S vaccine recipients, 5 placebo recipients and 8 SARS-CoV-2 convalescent individuals. Participants in the trial were split at random into five groups of five each, receiving low-dose or high-dose Ad26.COV2.S once or twice, or else placebo on both occasions. Blinding of investigators to trial group allocation was maintained during experiments and outcome assessment.

CDR1 and CDR2, per the germline V gene (reference sequence), are MNHEY and SMNVEV. From cysteine to phenylalanine, the CDR3 is 15 amino acids long. Only the CDR3 portion is preserved as DNA: 45 bases, with reading frame beginning at the first base. A distance of 12 bases separates the germline ends of V and J, which lose 0 bases and 6 bases respectively. The intended sense of this specimen's treatment or condition label: some 19 received Ad26.COV2.S at low or high dose, single or two shots; several received placebo; per-sample allocation not given. For vaccine and placebo recipients, the sequenced repertoires came from samples collected on day 63 after the first injection. In Cohort 1b, around 23 adults aged 18-55 years were enrolled at a single site in Boston, USA, between 29 July and 7 August 2020. Ad26.COV2.S consisted of a replication-incompetent adenovirus type 26 vector by which a prefusion-stabilized SARS-CoV-2 spike protein from the original Wuhan strain was expressed.

TCRbeta CDR3 regions were sequenced with the immunoSEQ Assay. After extraction, genomic DNA underwent amplification by bias-controlled multiplex PCR, followed by high-throughput sequencing. On the study's bioinformatics: To quantify the absolute abundance of every unique TCRbeta CDR3 region, sequences were collapsed and filtered. Usable DNA was measured by amplifying reference genes present in all nucleated cells, and TCRbeta template counts were normalized to that usable DNA to estimate T cell fraction. Repertoire TCRs were annotated as SARS-CoV-2-specific by exact matching of V gene, CDR3 amino acid sequence and J gene to a known reactive TCR set. The reference SARS-CoV-2 TCR set was obtained from MIRA and was filtered for enrichment in COVID-19-positive ImmuneCODE repertoires, whereby public or cross-reactive TCRs were removed. Using the MIRA antigens, annotated TCRs were further analysed by specific ORF or by position within an ORF. Breadth was defined as annotated unique rearrangements over total unique productive rearrangements; depth was the summed frequency of those rearrangements. TCR breadth was compared between groups using two-sided Wilcoxon rank-sum tests. TCRdb obtained this table from immuneACCESS and retained in-frame rearrangements with V and J assigned. These tables miss some clones; where compared with another copy, unresolved V genes account for less than half of the shortfall, and the remainder is unexplained. The D gene and trimming were derived from the DNA, and the V and J assignments and clone size from that table. The sample data list about 460,000 clones, and roughly nine tenths of these were observed just once. 1.5% to 2% of the sample goes to the ten largest clones.

Results and caveats for the whole study, not just this receptor: Spike-specific TCR breadth was higher in Ad26.COV2.S recipients than in placebo recipients (P = 0.0014). The authors noted that total T cell responses may have been underestimated by the TCR breadth and depth analyses. Comparable non-spike TCR breadth was observed between vaccine and placebo recipients, consistent with only spike being contained in the vaccine. The study was not powered for comparison of responses between vaccine doses or regimens. After vaccination, substantial breadth of spike-specific CD8+ and CD4+ T cell responses was reported.

For this clone: What this receptor recognizes is not known. The sample holds no much larger clone one base away, and base qualities are not on file.

The sequence was obtained from a person between 18 and 59 years old who received the Ad26.COV2.S COVID-19 vaccine or a placebo. The receptor chain draws on TRBV27 and TRBJ1-3; 6 matching bases give a weak D call of TRBD1. Sample: peripheral blood, taken in a trial of Ad26.COV2.S vaccine versus placebo. DNA sequence: TGTGCCAGCAGTTTATCTCGGGGGCCGGAAAACACCATATATTTT. It specifies CASSLSRGPENTIYF.